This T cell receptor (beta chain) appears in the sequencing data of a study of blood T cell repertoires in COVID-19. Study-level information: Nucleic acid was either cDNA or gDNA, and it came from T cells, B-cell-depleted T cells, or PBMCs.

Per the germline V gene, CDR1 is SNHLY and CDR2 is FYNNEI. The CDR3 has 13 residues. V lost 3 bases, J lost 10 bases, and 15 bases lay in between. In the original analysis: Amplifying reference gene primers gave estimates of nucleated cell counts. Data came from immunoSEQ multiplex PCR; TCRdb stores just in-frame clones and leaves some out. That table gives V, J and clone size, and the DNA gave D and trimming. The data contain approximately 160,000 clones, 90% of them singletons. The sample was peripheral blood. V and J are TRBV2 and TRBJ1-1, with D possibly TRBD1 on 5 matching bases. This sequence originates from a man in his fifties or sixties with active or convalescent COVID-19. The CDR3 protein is CASSDGRQGPAFF. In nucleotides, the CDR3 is TGTGCCAGCAGTGACGGCCGGCAGGGCCCAGCTTTCTTT. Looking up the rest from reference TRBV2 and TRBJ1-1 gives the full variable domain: EPEVTQTPSHQVTQMGQEVILRCVPISNHLYFYWYRQILGQKVEFLVSFYNNEISEKSEIFDDQFSVERPDGSNFTLKIRSTKLEDSAMYFCASSDGRQGPAFFGQGTRLTVV.